One sample yielded the 20 T cell receptor beta chains listed below, sequenced in a study of beta chain features in type 1 diabetes. Expressed TCRB transcripts were sequenced after all isolated RNA was converted to cDNA. The assay was immunoSEQ multiplex PCR, and TCRdb's table has in-frame clones only and misses some. The table has under 300,000 clones, 27% seen once. The sequencing input was central memory CD4+ T cells from blood. The origin of the receptors is a man aged 25 to 40 in good health.

There are a few counts of this clone. This may come from a read error, since a much larger clone is one base off. The CDR3 DNA is TGCAGCGTTTCATCAGGGGGTAACACCGGGGAGCTGTTTTTT. It yields the protein CSVSSGGNTGELFF. The chain couples TRBV29-1 to TRBJ2-2, with TRBD1 matching 7 bases. V was pared by 5 bases and J by 2 bases, with 5 bases of the junction left unmatched. The CDR3 spans 14 residues. The germline gives CDR1 SQVTM, CDR2 ANQGSEA.

This clone was recorded a few times. The chain has TRBV27 and TRBJ1-2; D is undetermined. The CDR3 is 12 residues long. The ends were cut back, 6 bases at V and 8 bases at J, with 13 bases in the middle. The V gene's germline CDR1 is MNHEY and CDR2 SMNVEV (reference sequence). CDR3 in amino acids: CASRNPAMGYTF. The CDR3 region has the DNA TGTGCCAGCAGGAATCCGGCCATGGGCTACACCTTC.

In the case of this clone: A read error may explain this, as a much larger clone is one base away. The CDR3 DNA reads as TGTGCCAGCAGCTTAGGTAGCTACAATGAGCAGTTCTTC. Protein product: CASSLGSYNEQFF. The chain couples TRBV11-3 to TRBJ2-1, with D hard to call. The CDR3 runs 13 residues. The ends were cut back, 1 base at V and 3 bases at J, with 4 bases in the middle. Per germline, CDR1 SGHNT and CDR2 YENEEA. The variable domain in full, with the rest retrieved from reference TRBV11-3 and TRBJ2-1, is EAGVVQSPRYKIIEKKQPVAFWCNPISGHNTLYWYLQNLGQGPELLIRYENEEAVDDSQLPKDRFSAERLKGVDSTLKIQPAELGDSAVYLCASSLGSYNEQFFGPGTRLTVL.

This chain uses TRBV7-2 with TRBJ2-7; 7 positions agree with TRBD2. This CDR3 comprises 14 residues. V shed 5 bases and J 5 bases; nucleotides not matched to a gene: 9. Germline V gene data show CDR1 as SGHTA and CDR2 as FQGNSA. In DNA form, the CDR3 reads TGTGCCAGCAGCCGCGGAGCGGGAAGCCACGAGCAGTACTTC. Its protein product is CASSRGAGSHEQYF. The full variable domain, completed using reference TRBV7-2 and TRBJ2-7, is GAGVSQSPSNKVTEKGKDVELRCDPISGHTALYWYRQSLGQGLEFLIYFQGNSAPDKSGLPSDRFSAERTGGSVSTLTIQRTQQEDSAVYLCASSRGAGSHEQYFGPGTRLTVT.

In this sample, this clone turned up many times. CDR3 amino acids: CASSIGQAQETQYF. The CDR3 DNA is TGTGCCAGCAGTATCGGACAGGCCCAAGAGACCCAGTACTTC. The V gene is TRBV28, the J gene TRBJ2-5, with 7 bases fitting TRBD1. The CDR3 loop spans 14 amino acids. The germline V gene has CDR1 MDHEN and CDR2 SYDVKM. The V gene end was trimmed by 5 bases and the J gene end by 1 base; junction bases not matched to a gene: 4.

The chain uses TRBV5-1 and TRBJ2-7, with 9 bases fitting TRBD2. The germline V gene has CDR1 SGHRS and CDR2 YFSETQ. The CDR3 extends over 15 amino acids. V was clipped by 5 bases and J by 3 bases; unmatched bases: 9. The CDR3 is CASRPTLAGVYEQYF. The CDR3 DNA reads as TGCGCCAGCAGACCGACTTTAGCGGGGGTCTACGAGCAGTACTTC.

This rearrangement joins TRBV11-3 to TRBJ2-3, with D maybe TRBD2 (6 bases). V was trimmed by 1 base and J by 5 bases, leaving 7 bases between them. The germline CDR1 and CDR2 sequences are SGHNT and YENEEA. The CDR3 is made up of 13 amino acids. The CDR3 DNA sequence: TGTGCCAGCAGCTTAGGGAGGGGAGATACGCAGTATTTT. It translates to CASSLGRGDTQYF.

This chain uses TRBV11-2 with TRBJ1-1; unclear D gene. V was cut by 5 bases and J by 6 bases, with 10 bases left in between. Germline-derived CDR1 and CDR2 are SGHAT and FQNNGV. The CDR3 contains 12 residues. DNA for the CDR3: TGTGCCAGCAGCCTTAGGAAATCTGAAGCTTTCTTT. Translated, it gives CASSLRKSEAFF.

This clone has at least ten counts. Different DNA sequences within this sample yield the same CDR3. This chain's CDR3 is CSVKQQETQYF. CDR3 nucleotides: TGCAGCGTTAAACAGCAAGAGACCCAGTACTTC. The chain uses TRBV29-1 and TRBJ2-5; D unclear. The V gene's germline CDR1 is SQVTM and CDR2 ANQGSEA. Trimming stripped 5 bases from V and 2 bases from J, with 6 bases between. The length of the CDR3 is 11 residues.

The rearrangement uses TRBV5-4 and TRBJ2-5, with 7 bases aligning to TRBD2. Germline trimming cut 4 bases from V and 5 bases from J; bases unmatched to any gene: 14. The germline V gene has CDR1 SGHNT and CDR2 YYREEE (reference sequence). The CDR3 consists of 16 residues. CDR3 protein: CASSNQRGGDWETQYF. In DNA, the CDR3 is TGTGCCAGCAGCAACCAGCGCGGGGGAGACTGGGAGACCCAGTACTTC. The whole variable domain, filled in from reference TRBV5-4 and TRBJ2-5, reads ETGVTQSPTHLIKTRGQQVTLRCSSQSGHNTVSWYQQALGQGPQFIFQYYREEENGRGNFPPRFSGLQFPNYSSELNVNALELDDSALYLCASSNQRGGDWETQYFGPGTRLLVL.

J is TRBJ2-2 and V is TRBV27, with no clear D. CDR1 and CDR2 from the germline V gene are MNHEY and SMNVEV (reference sequence). Trimming took 2 bases from V and 5 from J, leaving 0 bases between them. This CDR3 is 11 amino acids long. The CDR3 sequence is CASSLTGELFF. In nucleotides, the CDR3 is TGTGCCAGCAGTTTAACCGGGGAGCTGTTTTTT.

The sample holds many counts of this clone. The V call is TRBV29-1, the J call TRBJ2-6; D is perhaps TRBD1 (8 bases). V gave up 7 bases and J gave up 1 base, with 17 bases separating them. CDR3 length: 16 residues. Looked up from germline, CDR1 is SQVTM and CDR2 is ANQGSEA. The CDR3 sequence is CSAGGTGLSGANVLTF. The CDR3 DNA is TGCAGCGCCGGGGGGACAGGACTTTCTGGGGCCAACGTCCTGACTTTC. Variable domain in full (rest from reference TRBV29-1 and TRBJ2-6): SAVISQKPSRDICQRGTSLTIQCQVDSQVTMMFWYRQQPGQSLTLIATANQGSEATYESGFVIDKFPISRPNLTFSTLTVSNMSPEDSSIYLCSAGGTGLSGANVLTFGAGSRLTVL.

V and J are TRBV7-9 and TRBJ2-3; 7 nucleotides align to TRBD2. The CDR3 runs to 15 residues. Germline CDR1 SEHNR, CDR2 FQNEAQ (reference sequence). The J segment lost 3 bases and the V segment lost 5 bases, leaving 8 bases of the junction unmatched. The CDR3, as DNA: TGTGCCAGCAGCAGTAGTAGCGGGCGTACAGATACGCAGTATTTT. It is translated as CASSSSSGRTDTQYF.

The chain recombines TRBV27 with TRBJ1-1, with D unclear. The CDR3 extends over 14 amino acids. Germline V gives CDR1 MNHEY, CDR2 SMNVEV (reference sequence). The V and J ends lost 3 bases and 4 bases respectively, with 12 bases between them. The CDR3 DNA sequence: TGTGCCAGCAGTTTTGGCAGGATGGCCACTGAAGCTTTCTTT. Translating it yields CASSFGRMATEAFF.

This clone was observed a few times. The V gene is TRBV30, the J gene TRBJ2-5; D is possibly TRBD1 (5 bases). The CDR3 length is 15 residues. Deletions cut 5 bases from V and 7 bases from J, with 23 bases between. The germline CDR1 and CDR2 sequences are GTSNPN and SVGIG (reference sequence). The CDR3 here is CAWGTGGTQTGTQYF. The DNA of the CDR3 is TGTGCCTGGGGCACGGGCGGAACCCAAACAGGGACCCAGTACTTC.

The genes are TRBV2 and TRBJ2-1; 9 bases align to TRBD2. The CDR3 is 15 amino acids. Looked up from germline, CDR1 is SNHLY and CDR2 is FYNNEI. V lost 7 bases to trimming and J lost 4 bases; unmatched junction nucleotides: 8. CDR3 sequence reads: CASTERLADYNEQFF. The CDR3 nucleotides are TGTGCCAGCACCGAAAGACTAGCGGATTACAATGAGCAGTTCTTC.

This clone was counted only a few times. This chain uses TRBV7-2 with TRBJ2-1; 12 bases line up with TRBD2. The CDR3 length is 14 residues. Germline CDR1 SGHTA, CDR2 FQGNSA. J was trimmed by 2 bases and V by 8 bases; bases with no gene match: 1. As DNA, the CDR3 is TGTGCCAGCGGACTAGCGGGGCCCTACAATGAGCAGTTCTTC. Encoded protein: CASGLAGPYNEQFF.

This clone was found many times. The gene calls are TRBV6-6 and TRBJ2-3, with D perhaps TRBD2 (6 bases). The CDR3 is 16 amino acids. Trimming removed 5 bases from V and 0 bases from J, with 15 bases in between. Germline CDR1 reads MNHNY; CDR2 reads SVGAGI (reference sequence). CDR3 sequence: CASSPGGAVSTDTQYF. For the CDR3, the DNA is TGTGCCAGCAGTCCCGGGGGAGCGGTAAGCACAGATACGCAGTATTTT.

This clone was recorded a few times. V is TRBV27 and J is TRBJ1-2, with 7 positions matching TRBD1. The CDR3 is 17 residues long. The germline gives CDR1 MNHEY, CDR2 SMNVEV (reference sequence). V was pared by 3 bases and J by 4 bases, with 14 bases of the junction left unmatched. The CDR3 reads CASSLSQPGQSSYGYTF. In nucleotides, the CDR3 is TGTGCCAGCAGTTTGTCCCAGCCGGGACAGAGCTCCTATGGCTACACCTTC.

For this clone: Within the sample, other DNA sequences also encode this same CDR3. This chain joins TRBV5-1 and TRBJ2-3; D gene uncertain. Between the trimmed V and J ends, which lost 0 bases and 2 bases, there was a span of 1 base. CDR1 is SGHRS, CDR2 YFSETQ, per germline. The CDR3 sequence is 12 residues long. The CDR3 sequence: CASSLDTDTQYF. CDR3 sequence (DNA): TGCGCCAGCAGCTTGGACACAGATACGCAGTATTTT.